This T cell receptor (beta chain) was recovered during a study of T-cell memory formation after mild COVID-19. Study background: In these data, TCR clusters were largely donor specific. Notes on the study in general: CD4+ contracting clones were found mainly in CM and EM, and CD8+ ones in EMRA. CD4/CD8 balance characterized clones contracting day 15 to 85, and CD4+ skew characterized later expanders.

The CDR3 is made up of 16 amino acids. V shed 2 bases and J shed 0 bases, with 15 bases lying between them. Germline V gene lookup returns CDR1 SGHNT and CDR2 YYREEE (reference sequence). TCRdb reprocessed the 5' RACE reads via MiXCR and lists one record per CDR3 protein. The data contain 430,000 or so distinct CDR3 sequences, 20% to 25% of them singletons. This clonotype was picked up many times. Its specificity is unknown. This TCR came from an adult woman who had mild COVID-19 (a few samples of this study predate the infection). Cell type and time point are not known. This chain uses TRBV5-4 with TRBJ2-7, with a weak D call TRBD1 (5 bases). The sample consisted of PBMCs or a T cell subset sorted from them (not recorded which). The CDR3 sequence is CASSFADSPFSYEQYF. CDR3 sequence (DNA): TGTGCCAGCAGCTTTGCCGACAGTCCTTTCTCCTACGAGCAGTACTTC. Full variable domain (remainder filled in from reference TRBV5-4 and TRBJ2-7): ETGVTQSPTHLIKTRGQQVTLRCSSQSGHNTVSWYQQALGQGPQFIFQYYREEENGRGNFPPRFSGLQFPNYSSELNVNALELDDSALYLCASSFADSPFSYEQYFGPGTRLTVT.